These T cell receptor beta chains were read from a single sample in a study of blood T cell repertoires in COVID-19. Sequencing was performed with immunoSEQ multiplex PCR; in TCRdb, only in-frame clones are kept and a portion is missing. Counted here are about 170,000 clones, roughly nine tenths occurring once; the ten biggest clones make up about a tenth. Sequenced: peripheral blood. The source of these receptors is a woman in her sixties with COVID-19, enrolled during active disease. CDR3s include the opening cysteine and the closing phenylalanine or tryptophan. A D gene is named only where the DNA matches it firmly. Part of the rows lack a size; the others show once, few, many or a class for expanded clones.

D | J | size | V | CDR3 | DNA
NA | TRBJ1-1 | NA | TRBV4-3 | CASSQIGKQPHGEAFF | TGCGCCAGCAGCCAGATCGGGAAGCAGCCTCACGGTGAAGCTTTCTTT
TRBD1 | TRBJ1-1 | NA | TRBV7-9 | CASSLAAGTGNTEAFF | TGTGCCAGCAGCTTAGCGGCCGGGACAGGGAACACTGAAGCTTTCTTT
TRBD1 | TRBJ1-5 | NA | TRBV4-3 | CASSLPPGQGTDQPQHF | TGCGCCAGCAGCCTCCCCCCGGGACAGGGGACCGATCAGCCCCAGCATTTT
TRBD2 | TRBJ2-3 | NA | TRBV19 | CASSFLAGPSTDTQYF | TGTGCCAGTAGTTTCTTAGCGGGACCTAGCACAGATACGCAGTATTTT
NA | TRBJ1-1 | NA | TRBV3-1/TRBV3-2 | CASSHEYRVPEAFF | TGTGCCAGCAGCCATGAGTACAGGGTTCCTGAAGCTTTCTTT
TRBD2 | TRBJ2-2 | NA | TRBV3-1/TRBV3-2 | CASSRLAGDTGELFF | TGTGCCAGCAGCCGACTAGCGGGAGACACCGGGGAGCTGTTTTTT
TRBD1 | TRBJ2-1 | once | TRBV29-1 | CSVRGTNRTNEQFF | TGCAGCGTCAGGGGGACCAATCGTACCAATGAGCAGTTCTTC
TRBD2 | TRBJ2-1 | NA | TRBV5-1 | CASSLAAGAWNEQFF | TGCGCCAGCAGCTTGGCCGCGGGAGCCTGGAATGAGCAGTTCTTC
TRBD1 | TRBJ1-1 | NA | TRBV9 | CASSGTGWNTEAFF | TGTGCCAGCAGCGGGACAGGTTGGAACACTGAAGCTTTCTTT
TRBD1 | TRBJ1-4 | NA | TRBV18 | CASSPGTGTFNEKLFF | TGTGCCAGCTCCCCCGGGACAGGGACTTTTAATGAAAAACTGTTTTTT
NA | TRBJ1-4 | NA | TRBV15 | CATSRRRGVLGDEKLFF | TGTGCCACCAGCAGGAGGAGGGGCGTCCTGGGGGATGAAAAACTGTTTTTT
TRBD1 | TRBJ1-4 | once | TRBV7-9 | CASSSRDRGLLEKLFF | TGTGCCAGCAGCTCCCGGGACAGGGGACTCCTTGAAAAACTGTTTTTT
TRBD1 | TRBJ1-2 | NA | TRBV6-2/TRBV6-3 | CASSPGTETYGYTF | TGTGCCAGCAGTCCCGGGACAGAGACCTATGGCTACACCTTC
NA | TRBJ1-1 | once | TRBV30 | CAWGGGTEAFF | TGTGCCTGGGGCGGGGGCACTGAAGCTTTCTTT
NA | TRBJ2-5 | few | TRBV7-2 | CASNAEGAETQYF | TGTGCCAGCAACGCGGAGGGGGCGGAGACCCAGTACTTC
NA | TRBJ1-1 | NA | TRBV4-2 | CASSRAPQNTEAFF | TGTGCCAGCAGCCGGGCCCCACAGAACACTGAAGCTTTCTTT
NA | TRBJ2-1 | NA | TRBV6-4 | CASSERISAQTYNEQFF | TGTGCCAGCAGTGAACGCATATCAGCCCAGACTTACAATGAGCAGTTCTTC
NA | TRBJ2-2 | NA | TRBV19 | CASSQYTGELFF | TGTGCCAGTAGCCAGTATACCGGGGAGCTGTTTTTT
TRBD1 | TRBJ2-7 | NA | TRBV6-5 | CASSQGQGVYEQYF | TGTGCCAGCAGCCAGGGACAGGGAGTTTACGAGCAGTACTTC
TRBD2 | TRBJ2-7 | NA | TRBV6-1 | CASSEARGGSSSYEQYF | TGTGCCAGCAGTGAAGCGCGGGGCGGGAGTAGCTCCTACGAGCAGTACTTC
NA | TRBJ2-7 | NA | TRBV6-5 | CASSYSRAIRGEQYF | TGTGCCAGCAGTTACTCGAGGGCTATTAGAGGGGAGCAGTACTTC
NA | TRBJ1-6 | NA | TRBV30 | CAWSPWFRDYNSPLHF | TGTGCCTGGAGTCCCTGGTTTAGAGACTATAATTCACCCCTCCACTTT
NA | TRBJ1-6 | NA | TRBV30 | CAWSVDSRANSPLHF | TGTGCCTGGAGTGTAGATAGCAGGGCGAATTCACCCCTCCACTTT
NA | TRBJ1-3 | few | TRBV9 | CASSVAQDSSGNTIYF | TGTGCCAGCAGCGTAGCCCAAGACAGCTCTGGAAACACCATATATTTT
NA | TRBJ2-5 | once | TRBV5-1 | CASSSQETQYF | TGCGCCAGCAGCTCGCAGGAGACCCAGTACTTC
NA | TRBJ2-7 | NA | TRBV28 | CASRSTTRGKYYEQYF | TGTGCCAGCAGAAGCACGACAAGGGGAAAATACTACGAGCAGTACTTC
TRBD1 | TRBJ1-2 | NA | TRBV28 | CASTPGGGYTF | TGTGCCAGCACCCCAGGGGGGGGCTACACCTTC